This TCR beta chain derives from a study of vaccination and CD4 T cells after COVID-19. For this clonotype: Its antigen is still unknown.

Described treatment: roughly 10-day PBMC culture with coronavirus spike peptide pools or control peptides (ViraFEST assay). Germline CDR1 SGHDT, CDR2 YYEEEE. CDR3 length: 12 residues. V lost 3 bases to trimming and J lost 7 bases, with 11 bases between them. The study sequenced cultured CD4+ T cell DNA using the Oncomine TCR Beta short-read assay. TCRdb ran MiXCR on the PCR reads and lists one entry per CDR3 protein. Altogether about 4,000 distinct CDR3 sequences are present, 40% to 45% being singletons, with the ten largest covering approximately 45%. The chain carries TRBV5-6 and TRBJ2-7; D remains unclear. This TCR was sampled from a human donor who had recovered from COVID-19. The sequenced sample was CD4+ T cells from blood, cultured in vitro. The CDR3 DNA follows: TGTGCCAGCAGCTGGATGGGCCGTGAGCAGTACTTC. Translating gives CASSWMGREQYF.